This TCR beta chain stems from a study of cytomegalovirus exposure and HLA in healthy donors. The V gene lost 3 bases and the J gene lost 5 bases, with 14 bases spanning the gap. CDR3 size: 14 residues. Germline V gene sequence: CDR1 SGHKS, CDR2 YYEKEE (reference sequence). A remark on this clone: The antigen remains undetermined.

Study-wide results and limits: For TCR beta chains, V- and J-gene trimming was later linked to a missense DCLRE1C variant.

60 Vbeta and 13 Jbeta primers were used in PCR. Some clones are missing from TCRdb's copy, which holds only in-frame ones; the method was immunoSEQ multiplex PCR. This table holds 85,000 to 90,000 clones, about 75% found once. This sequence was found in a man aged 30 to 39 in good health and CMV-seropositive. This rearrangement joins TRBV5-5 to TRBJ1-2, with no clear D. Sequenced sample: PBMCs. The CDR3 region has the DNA TGTGCCAGCAGCTACGTTCCGGAGAGTTATGGCTACACCTTC. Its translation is CASSYVPESYGYTF.